These 3 T cell receptor beta chains were all obtained from the same sample, sequenced in a study of blood T cell repertoires in COVID-19. Repertoires were generated with immunoSEQ multiplex PCR, while TCRdb's copy carries only in-frame clones and drops some. The data show around 130,000 clones, approximately 80% seen once. Sequencing used peripheral blood. Every receptor here comes from a man aged 70 or older with acute or convalescent COVID-19.

This chain connects TRBV5-8 to TRBJ1-3; 7 bases fit TRBD1. In germline, CDR1 is SGHTS, CDR2 YDEGEE. The CDR3 loop spans 14 amino acids. J lost 2 bases, V lost 2 bases, and 1 base had no gene match. CDR3 in amino acids: CASSFTGAGNTIYF. The DNA of the CDR3 is TGTGCCAGCAGCTTTACAGGGGCTGGAAACACCATATATTTT.

The chain employs TRBV7-9 and TRBJ1-5, with D unresolved. Germline CDR1 and CDR2: SEHNR and FQNEAQ (reference sequence). Trimming stripped 5 bases from V and 12 bases from J, with 14 bases between. The CDR3 covers 12 residues. The CDR3 sequence is CASSLEARRQHF. In nucleotides, the CDR3 is TGTGCCAGCAGCCTTGAGGCGCGGCGCCAGCATTTT.

The CDR3 loop is CASSQLWGGGSPLHF. The CDR3 DNA is TGTGCCAGCAGCCAGTTATGGGGGGGCGGTTCACCCCTCCACTTT. The genes are TRBV4-2 and TRBJ1-6; D possibly corresponds to TRBD1 (6 bases). Germline loops: CDR1 LGHNA, CDR2 YNFKEQ. CDR3 length equals 15 residues. The V end lost 3 bases, the J end lost 9 bases, and 15 bases lay between the germline ends.